This TCR beta chain was sequenced in a study of CD8 T cells in Susac syndrome. A quantity of about 0.45 to 1 ug RNA underwent reverse transcription using random hexamers. Amplification of TCR beta CDR3 spanned 54 Vbeta and 13 Jbeta via immunoSEQ multiplex PCR. TCRdb reprocessed the immunoSEQ multiplex PCR reads via MiXCR and lists one record per CDR3 protein. The sample lists some 130,000 distinct CDR3 sequences; approximately 94% were seen once. The authors sequenced TCR beta from blood CD8+ and CD4+ T cells. Between the trimmed V and J ends, which lost 5 bases and 7 bases, there was a span of 15 bases. Germline lookup yields CDR1 MNHEY and CDR2 SMNVEV (reference sequence). The CDR3 covers 15 residues.

This clonotype originated in a human donor with multiple sclerosis. The V gene is TRBV27, the J gene TRBJ1-6; D gene ambiguous. The sequencing input was CD4+ T cells from PBMCs. Here the CDR3 reads CASSARTALNSPLHF. Here the CDR3 DNA reads TGTGCCAGCAGTGCGAGGACTGCGTTAAATTCACCCCTCCACTTT.